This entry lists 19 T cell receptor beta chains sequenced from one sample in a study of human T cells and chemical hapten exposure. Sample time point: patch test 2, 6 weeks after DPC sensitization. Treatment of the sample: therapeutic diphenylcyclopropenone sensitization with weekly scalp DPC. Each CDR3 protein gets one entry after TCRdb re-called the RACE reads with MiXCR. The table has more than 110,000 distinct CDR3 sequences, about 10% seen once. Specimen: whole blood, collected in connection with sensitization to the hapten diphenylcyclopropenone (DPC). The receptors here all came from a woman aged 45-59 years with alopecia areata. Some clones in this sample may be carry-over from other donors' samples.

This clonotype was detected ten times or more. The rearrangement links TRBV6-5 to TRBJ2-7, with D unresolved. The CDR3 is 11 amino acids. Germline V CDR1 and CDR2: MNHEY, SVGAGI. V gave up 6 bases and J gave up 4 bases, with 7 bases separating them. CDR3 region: CASRDLYEQYF. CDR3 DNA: TGTGCCAGCAGGGACCTTTACGAGCAGTACTTC.

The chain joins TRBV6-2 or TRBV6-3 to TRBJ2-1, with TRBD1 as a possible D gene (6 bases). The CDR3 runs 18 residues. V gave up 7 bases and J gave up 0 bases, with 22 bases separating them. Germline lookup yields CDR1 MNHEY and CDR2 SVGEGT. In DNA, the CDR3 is TGTGCCAGCAACAGTTACCTGGGGGCGCCCAGCTCCTACAATGAGCAGTTCTTC. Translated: CASNSYLGAPSSYNEQFF.

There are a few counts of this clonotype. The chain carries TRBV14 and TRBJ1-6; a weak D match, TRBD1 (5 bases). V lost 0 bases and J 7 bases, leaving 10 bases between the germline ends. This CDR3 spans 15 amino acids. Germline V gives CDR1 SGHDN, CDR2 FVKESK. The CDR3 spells CASSQDLNRNSPLHF. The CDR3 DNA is TGTGCCAGCAGCCAAGATCTTAACAGGAATTCACCCCTCCACTTT.

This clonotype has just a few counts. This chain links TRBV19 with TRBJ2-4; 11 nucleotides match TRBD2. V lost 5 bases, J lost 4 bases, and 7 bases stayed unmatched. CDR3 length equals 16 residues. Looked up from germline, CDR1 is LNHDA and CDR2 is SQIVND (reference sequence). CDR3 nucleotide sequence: TGTGCCAGTAGTTCGATAGCGGGAGGGCCAAAAAACATTCAGTACTTC. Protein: CASSSIAGGPKNIQYF.

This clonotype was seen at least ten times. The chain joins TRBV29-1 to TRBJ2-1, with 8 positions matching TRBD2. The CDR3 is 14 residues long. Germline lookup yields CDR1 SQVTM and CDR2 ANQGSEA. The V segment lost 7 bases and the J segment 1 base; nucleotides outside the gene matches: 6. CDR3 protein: CSGTSGISYNEQFF. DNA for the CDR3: TGCAGCGGTACTAGCGGCATATCCTACAATGAGCAGTTCTTC.

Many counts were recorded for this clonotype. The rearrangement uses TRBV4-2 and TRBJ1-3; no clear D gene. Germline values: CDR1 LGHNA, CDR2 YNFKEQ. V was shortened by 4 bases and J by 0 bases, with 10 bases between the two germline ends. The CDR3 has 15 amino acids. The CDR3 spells CASSLLASSGNTIYF. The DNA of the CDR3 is TGTGCCAGCAGCCTCCTAGCCAGCTCTGGAAACACCATATATTTT.

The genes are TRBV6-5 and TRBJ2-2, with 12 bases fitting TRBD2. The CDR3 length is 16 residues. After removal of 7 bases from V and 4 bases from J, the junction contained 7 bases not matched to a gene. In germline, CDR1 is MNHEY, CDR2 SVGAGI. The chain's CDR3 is CASTYRTSGATGELFF. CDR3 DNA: TGTGCCAGCACCTACAGGACTAGCGGGGCCACCGGGGAGCTGTTTTTT.

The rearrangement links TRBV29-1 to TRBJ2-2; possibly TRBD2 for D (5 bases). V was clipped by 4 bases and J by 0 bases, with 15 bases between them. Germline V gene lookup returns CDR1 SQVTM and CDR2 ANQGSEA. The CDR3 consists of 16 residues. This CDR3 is CSVARRANANTGELFF. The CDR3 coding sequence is TGCAGCGTTGCTCGGCGGGCCAACGCGAACACCGGGGAGCTGTTTTTT.

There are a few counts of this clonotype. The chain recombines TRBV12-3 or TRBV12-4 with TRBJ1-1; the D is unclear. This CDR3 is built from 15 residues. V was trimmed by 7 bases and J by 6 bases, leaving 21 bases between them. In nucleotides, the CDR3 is TGTGCCAGCACCCCTAGGGTAGCAGAATTCCCTGAAGCTTTCTTT. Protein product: CASTPRVAEFPEAFF.

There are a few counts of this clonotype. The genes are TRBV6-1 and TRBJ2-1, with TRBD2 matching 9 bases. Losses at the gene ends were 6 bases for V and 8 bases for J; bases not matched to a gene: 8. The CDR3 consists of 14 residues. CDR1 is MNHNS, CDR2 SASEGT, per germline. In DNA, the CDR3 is TGTGCCAGCAGATTAGCGGGAGTCATCTATGAGCAGTTCTTC. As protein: CASRLAGVIYEQFF.

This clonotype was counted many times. The CDR3 DNA follows: TGCGCCAGCAGCCCGGGAGTGGCTGTCGGGGAGCTGTTTTTT. This codes for CASSPGVAVGELFF. The chain recombines TRBV5-1 with TRBJ2-2, with a tentative D call TRBD2 (6 bases). V was trimmed by 4 bases and J by 7 bases, leaving 14 bases between them. The germline V gene has CDR1 SGHRS and CDR2 YFSETQ. This CDR3 region has 14 residues.

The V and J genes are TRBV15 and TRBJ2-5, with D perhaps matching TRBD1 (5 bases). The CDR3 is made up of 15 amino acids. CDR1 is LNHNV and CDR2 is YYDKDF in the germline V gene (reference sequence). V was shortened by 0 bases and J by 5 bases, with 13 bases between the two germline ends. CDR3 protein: CATSRERQPYETQYF. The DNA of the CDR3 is TGTGCCACCAGCAGAGAGCGACAGCCGTATGAGACCCAGTACTTC.

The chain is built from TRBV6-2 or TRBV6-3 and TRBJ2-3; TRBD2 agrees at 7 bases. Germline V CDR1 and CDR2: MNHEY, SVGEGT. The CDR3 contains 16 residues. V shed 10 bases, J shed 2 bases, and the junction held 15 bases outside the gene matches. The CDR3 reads CATTDREGGTTDTQYF. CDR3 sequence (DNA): TGTGCCACCACCGATAGGGAGGGAGGGACCACAGATACGCAGTATTTT.

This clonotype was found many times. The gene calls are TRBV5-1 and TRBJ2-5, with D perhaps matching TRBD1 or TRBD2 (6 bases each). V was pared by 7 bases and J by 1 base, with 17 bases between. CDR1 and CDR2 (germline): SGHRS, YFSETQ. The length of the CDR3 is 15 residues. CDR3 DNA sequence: TGCGCCAGCGGAAAAGGTGGAGGGGGCCAAGAGACCCAGTACTTC. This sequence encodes CASGKGGGGQETQYF.

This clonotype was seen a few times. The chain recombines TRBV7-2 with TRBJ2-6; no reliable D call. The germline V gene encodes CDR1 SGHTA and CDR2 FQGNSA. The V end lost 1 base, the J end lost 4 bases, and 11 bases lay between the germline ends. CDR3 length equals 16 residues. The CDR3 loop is CASSLEWVSGANVLTF. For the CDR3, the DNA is TGTGCCAGCAGCTTAGAATGGGTCTCCGGGGCCAACGTCCTGACTTTC.

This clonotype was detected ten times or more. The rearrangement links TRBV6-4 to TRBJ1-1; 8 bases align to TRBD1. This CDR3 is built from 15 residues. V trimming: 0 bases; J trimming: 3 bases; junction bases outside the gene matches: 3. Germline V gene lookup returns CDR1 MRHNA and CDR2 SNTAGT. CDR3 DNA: TGTGCCAGCAGTGACTCGACACAGGGGGACACTGAAGCTTTCTTT. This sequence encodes CASSDSTQGDTEAFF.

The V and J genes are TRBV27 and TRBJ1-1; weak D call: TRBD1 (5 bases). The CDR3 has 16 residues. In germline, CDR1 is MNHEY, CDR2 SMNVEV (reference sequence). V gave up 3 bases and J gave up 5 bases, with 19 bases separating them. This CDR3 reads CASSFRAGPLGTEAFF. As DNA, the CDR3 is TGTGCCAGCAGTTTTAGGGCGGGGCCGTTGGGGACTGAAGCTTTCTTT.

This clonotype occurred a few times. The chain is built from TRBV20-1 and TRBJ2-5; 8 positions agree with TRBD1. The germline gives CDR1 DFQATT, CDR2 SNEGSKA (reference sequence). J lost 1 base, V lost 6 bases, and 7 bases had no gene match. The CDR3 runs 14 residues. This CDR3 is CSATGQGIQETQYF. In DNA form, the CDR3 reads TGCAGTGCAACTGGACAGGGCATCCAAGAGACCCAGTACTTC.

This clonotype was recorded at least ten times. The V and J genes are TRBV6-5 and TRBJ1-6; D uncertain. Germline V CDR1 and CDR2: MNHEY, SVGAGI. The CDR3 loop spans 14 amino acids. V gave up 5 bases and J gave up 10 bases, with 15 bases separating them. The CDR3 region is CASSRSGDRSPLHF. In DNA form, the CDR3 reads TGTGCCAGCAGTCGGTCCGGGGATCGGTCACCCCTCCACTTT.